The 32 T cell receptor beta chains listed next were all sequenced from one sample in a study of blood T cell repertoires in COVID-19. Assay used: immunoSEQ multiplex PCR; TCRdb lists only in-frame clones, some missing. The sample holds some 98,000 clones, 70% to 85% seen once. The source material was peripheral blood. Receptor source: a man aged 65-85 years with acute or convalescent COVID-19.

The chain uses TRBV19 and TRBJ1-2; the D is unclear. Germline lookup yields CDR1 LNHDA and CDR2 SQIVND (reference sequence). The CDR3 spans 15 residues. Trimming removed 6 bases from V and 8 bases from J, with 22 bases in between. CDR3 amino acids: CASSAFVEGPGGYTF. CDR3 bases: TGTGCCAGTAGCGCCTTTGTCGAGGGTCCCGGAGGCTACACCTTC.

This clone was recorded once. This chain joins TRBV9 and TRBJ1-4, with 7 bases that match TRBD1. CDR1 is SGDLS and CDR2 is YYNGEE in the germline V gene. This CDR3 spans 14 amino acids. V was pared by 0 bases and J by 6 bases, with 2 bases of the junction left unmatched. The CDR3 loop reads CASSVGQGDEKLFF. DNA of the CDR3: TGTGCCAGCAGCGTAGGGCAGGGGGATGAAAAACTGTTTTTT.

V usage is TRBV4-1 and J usage is TRBJ1-2; 7 positions agree with TRBD1. V lost 0 bases and J lost 6; bases outside the gene matches: 7. This CDR3 comprises 15 residues. The V gene's germline CDR1 is MGHRA and CDR2 YSYEKL. The CDR3 region is CASSQDGTAFNGYTF. DNA of the CDR3: TGCGCCAGCAGCCAAGATGGGACAGCTTTTAATGGCTACACCTTC.

The chain employs TRBV6-2 or TRBV6-3 and TRBJ2-5; 7 bases are a match to TRBD2. The CDR3 covers 16 residues. Germline V CDR1 and CDR2: MNHEY, SVGEGT. V shed 5 bases and J 5 bases; nucleotides not matched to a gene: 14. The CDR3 DNA follows: TGTGCCAGCAGTCCCGGGAGCGGGACTGGTGGGGAGACCCAGTACTTC. Protein sequence: CASSPGSGTGGETQYF.

The chain links TRBV7-9 to TRBJ1-5; no reliable D call. In germline, CDR1 is SEHNR, CDR2 FQNEAQ (reference sequence). The V end was cut by 1 base, the J end by 7 bases, with 8 bases between. The CDR3 is 13 amino acids. As DNA, the CDR3 is TGTGCCAGCAGCTTAGGTACAGAACAGCCCCAGCATTTT. The encoded protein is CASSLGTEQPQHF. The variable domain in full, completed from reference TRBV7-9 and TRBJ1-5, reads DTGVSQNPRHKITKRGQNVTFRCDPISEHNRLYWYRQTLGQGPEFLTYFQNEAQLEKSRLLSDRFSAERPKGSFSTLEIQRTEQGDSAMYLCASSLGTEQPQHFGDGTRLSIL.

The chain recombines TRBV19 with TRBJ1-2; TRBD1 matches at 9 bases. Germline assignment: CDR1 LNHDA and CDR2 SQIVND (reference sequence). The ends lost 0 bases at V and 7 bases at J; junction bases unmatched: 9. The CDR3 contains 16 residues. The CDR3 loop reads CASSIDLDRGISGYTF. The CDR3 bases are TGTGCCAGTAGTATAGATCTAGACAGGGGGATCTCTGGCTACACCTTC.

In this sample, this clone turned up a few times. The chain recombines TRBV4-1 with TRBJ1-2, with 9 nucleotides matching TRBD1. The CDR3 runs 13 residues. J was trimmed by 8 bases and V by 2 bases; bases with no gene match: 3. CDR1 is MGHRA, CDR2 YSYEKL, per germline. The CDR3 bases are TGCGCCAGCAGCCAAAGGACAGGGGACGGCTACACCTTC. It codes for CASSQRTGDGYTF.

The rearrangement joins TRBV7-2 to TRBJ2-1; tentatively, D is TRBD1 (6 bases). CDR3 length equals 15 residues. Germline values: CDR1 SGHTA, CDR2 FQGNSA. V lost 5 bases and J 3 bases, leaving 14 bases between the germline ends. CDR3 loop: CASSLLQGSYNEQFF. The CDR3 nucleotides are TGTGCCAGCAGCCTTTTACAGGGCAGCTACAATGAGCAGTTCTTC.

V gene TRBV18 combines with J gene TRBJ1-4, with 11 bases lining up with TRBD1. With V trimmed by 3 bases and J by 0 bases, 0 bases remained unmatched. The germline gives CDR1 KGHSH, CDR2 LQKENI. The length of the CDR3 is 16 residues. CDR3 coding DNA: TGTGCCAGCTCACCGGGACAGGGGGCAACTAATGAAAAACTGTTTTTT. Translating gives CASSPGQGATNEKLFF.

The chain links TRBV27 to TRBJ1-3, with a weak D call TRBD1 (6 bases). Per the germline V gene, CDR1 is MNHEY and CDR2 is SMNVEV (reference sequence). The CDR3 has 15 residues. The germline V and J ends were trimmed by 6 bases and 0 bases, with 12 bases remaining between them. CDR3 nucleotides: TGTGCCAGCAGCATCACAGGGTACTCTGGAAACACCATATATTTT. Amino acid sequence: CASSITGYSGNTIYF.

V is TRBV2 and J is TRBJ1-6; possible D gene TRBD1, 5 bases. This CDR3 has 13 residues. Germline V gene data show CDR1 as SNHLY and CDR2 as FYNNEI. Trimming shortened V by 4 bases and J by 10 bases, and 11 bases separated the two germline ends. The CDR3 sequence: CASSAWGESPLHF. The DNA of the CDR3 is TGTGCCAGCAGTGCTTGGGGGGAATCACCCCTCCACTTT.

This clone was observed at least ten times. The CDR3: CASSPRAGGLVREQYF. CDR3 DNA: TGTGCCAGCTCACCACGCGCGGGAGGACTCGTTAGGGAGCAGTACTTC. This chain joins TRBV18 and TRBJ2-7, with 8 bases aligning to TRBD2. The CDR3 runs to 16 residues. Germline CDR1 reads KGHSH; CDR2 reads LQKENI. The trim removed 1 base at V and 7 bases at J, leaving 12 bases unmatched.

The chain has TRBV30 and TRBJ1-3; 9 nucleotides align to TRBD1. V was clipped by 5 bases and J by 1 base; unmatched bases: 6. Per germline, CDR1 GTSNPN and CDR2 SVGIG (reference sequence). This CDR3 comprises 15 residues. DNA of the CDR3: TGTGCCTGGGGACAGGGGATTTTTTCTGGAAACACCATATATTTT. This translates into CAWGQGIFSGNTIYF. Variable domain in full (rest from reference TRBV30 and TRBJ1-3): SQTIHQWPATLVQPVGSPLSLECTVEGTSNPNLYWYRQAAGRGLQLLFYSVGIGQISSEVPQNLSASRPQDRQFILSSKKLLLSDSGFYLCAWGQGIFSGNTIYFGEGSWLTVV.

CDR3 DNA sequence: TGTGCCAGCAGCTTGGCCTTCGGGAGTAACTATGGCTACACCTTC. Encoded protein: CASSLAFGSNYGYTF. The chain combines TRBV5-4 with TRBJ1-2; D gene ambiguous. V was pared by 0 bases and J by 1 base, with 10 bases between. This CDR3 region has 15 residues. CDR1 SGHNT and CDR2 YYREEE come from the germline V gene (reference sequence). Drawing the rest from reference TRBV5-4 and TRBJ1-2, the complete variable domain is ETGVTQSPTHLIKTRGQQVTLRCSSQSGHNTVSWYQQALGQGPQFIFQYYREEENGRGNFPPRFSGLQFPNYSSELNVNALELDDSALYLCASSLAFGSNYGYTFGSGTRLTVV.

The chain recombines TRBV7-2 with TRBJ1-2, with D possibly matching TRBD1 (6 bases). This CDR3 region has 14 residues. Per germline, CDR1 SGHTA and CDR2 FQGNSA. V shed 2 bases and J shed 3 bases, with 10 bases lying between them. CDR3 protein: CASSLPRGDYGYTF. CDR3 sequence (DNA): TGTGCCAGCAGCTTACCCAGGGGAGACTATGGCTACACCTTC.

The J gene is TRBJ2-7, the V gene TRBV4-1; a weak D match, TRBD2 (7 bases). V lost 4 bases and J lost 7, with 23 bases in between. The CDR3 is 16 amino acids. Germline values: CDR1 MGHRA, CDR2 YSYEKL. This chain's CDR3 is CASSPRERGGPREQYF. The DNA of the CDR3 is TGCGCCAGCAGCCCTCGGGAGAGGGGGGGGCCTAGGGAGCAGTACTTC.

In its sample, this clone was seen once. The chain links TRBV14 to TRBJ1-1; D is unresolved. V dropped 4 bases and J dropped 1 base, with 16 bases sitting between them. The CDR3 has 16 amino acids. Looked up from germline, CDR1 is SGHDN and CDR2 is FVKESK. CDR3 residues: CASSRFGRVGNTEAFF. The CDR3 nucleotides are TGTGCCAGCAGCCGGTTCGGGAGGGTAGGGAACACTGAAGCTTTCTTT.

The chain is built from TRBV28 and TRBJ2-1; 8 nucleotides agree with TRBD2. There are 15 residues in the CDR3. Germline values: CDR1 MDHEN, CDR2 SYDVKM. V lost 6 bases, J lost 9 bases, and 13 bases stayed unmatched. CDR3 protein: CASRPSGSGGGEQFF. DNA of the CDR3: TGTGCCAGCAGGCCCTCGGGAAGCGGGGGAGGTGAGCAGTTCTTC.

The chain recombines TRBV30 with TRBJ2-7; D ambiguous. Looked up from germline, CDR1 is GTSNPN and CDR2 is SVGIG (reference sequence). The CDR3 runs 11 residues. Trimming left V 1 base short and J 5 bases short, with 6 bases between. CDR3 region: CAWSEEDEQYF. Written as DNA, the CDR3 is TGTGCCTGGAGTGAAGAGGACGAGCAGTACTTC.

The sample holds one count of this clone. The chain links TRBV11-2 to TRBJ2-7, with TRBD2 as a possible D gene (6 bases). This CDR3 has 13 amino acids. V lost 0 bases, J lost 6 bases, and 9 bases lay in between. Germline V lookup: CDR1 SGHAT, CDR2 FQNNGV. The CDR3 DNA reads as TGTGCCAGCAGCTTAGAGGGAGCGGGCGAGCAGTACTTC. Translated: CASSLEGAGEQYF. The entire variable domain, with the rest obtained from reference TRBV11-2 and TRBJ2-7, is as follows: EAGVAQSPRYKIIEKRQSVAFWCNPISGHATLYWYQQILGQGPKLLIQFQNNGVVDDSQLPKDRFSAERLKGVDSTLKIQPAKLEDSAVYLCASSLEGAGEQYFGPGTRLTVT.

The chain joins TRBV6-2 or TRBV6-3 to TRBJ2-7, with TRBD2 matching over 7 bases. CDR1 is MNHEY, CDR2 SVGEGT, per germline. The CDR3 is made up of 15 amino acids. V was pared by 0 bases and J by 0 bases, with 2 bases of the junction left unmatched. CDR3 bases: TGTGCCAGCAGTTACTCTGGCGGGAGCTCCTACGAGCAGTACTTC. Protein: CASSYSGGSSYEQYF.

This rearrangement joins TRBV9 to TRBJ1-1; perhaps TRBD1 as D (6 bases). There are 15 residues in the CDR3. Germline V gives CDR1 SGDLS, CDR2 YYNGEE. V lost 4 bases and J lost 0, with 13 bases in between. CDR3: CASSYSDSMNTEAFF. The DNA for the CDR3 is TGTGCCAGCAGCTATTCGGACAGTATGAACACTGAAGCTTTCTTT.

This chain joins TRBV10-1 and TRBJ2-3, with D uncertain. Germline V gives CDR1 WNHNN, CDR2 SYGVQD (reference sequence). The CDR3 covers 12 residues. V was shortened by 3 bases and J by 9 bases, with 10 bases between the two germline ends. The CDR3 sequence is CASSDLASTQYF. The CDR3 region has the DNA TGCGCCAGCAGTGATTTGGCTTCGACGCAGTATTTT.

This clone was counted a single time. This sequence joins TRBV6-1 and TRBJ2-1, with a tentative D call TRBD1 (8 bases). Germline values: CDR1 MNHNS, CDR2 SASEGT. The V end lost 4 bases, the J end lost 4 bases, and 17 bases lay between the germline ends. The CDR3 loop spans 16 amino acids. The CDR3 DNA reads as TGTGCCAGCAGTGGGGGGGGGACAGGAAAGTACAATGAGCAGTTCTTC. This sequence encodes CASSGGGTGKYNEQFF.

Written as DNA, the CDR3 is TGTGCCAGCAGTCTACAACAGGGGGGCGCCTACGAGCAGTACTTC. Its protein is CASSLQQGGAYEQYF. The chain has TRBV6-5 and TRBJ2-7, with 8 bases identical to TRBD1. J gave up 2 bases and V 5 bases, and 8 bases lay outside the gene matches. The germline gives CDR1 MNHEY, CDR2 SVGAGI. This CDR3 spans 15 amino acids.

The chain recombines TRBV6-5 with TRBJ1-2; tentative D call: TRBD1 (5 bases). The length of the CDR3 is 13 residues. Per germline, CDR1 MNHEY and CDR2 SVGAGI. Trimming took 7 bases from V and 5 from J, leaving 14 bases between them. For the CDR3, the DNA is TGTGCCAGCATCCCGACAGAGACTTATGGCTACACCTTC. Its protein is CASIPTETYGYTF.

The chain employs TRBV27 and TRBJ2-5; 7 positions agree with TRBD2. Germline CDR1 and CDR2: MNHEY and SMNVEV (reference sequence). This CDR3 is built from 13 residues. The J segment lost 4 bases and the V segment lost 6 bases, leaving 5 bases of the junction unmatched. CDR3 sequence (DNA): TGTGCCAGCAGGAAATCGGGGGGAGAGACCCAGTACTTC. This sequence encodes CASRKSGGETQYF.

Within the sample, this clone is medium-sized. The genes are TRBV29-1 and TRBJ1-6; weak D call: TRBD1 (6 bases). The CDR3 has 17 residues. CDR1 and CDR2 from the germline V gene are SQVTM and ANQGSEA. Trimming took 2 bases from V and 8 from J, leaving 22 bases between them. In DNA form, the CDR3 reads TGCAGCGTTGAAAGAAGGACAGAGATAGAACCTTATTCACCCCTCCACTTT. Residues: CSVERRTEIEPYSPLHF.

This clone was detected only once. This sequence joins TRBV9 and TRBJ2-2, with 15 nucleotides matching TRBD2. The CDR3 has 16 amino acids. The V gene end was trimmed by 3 bases and the J gene end by 5 bases; junction bases not matched to a gene: 2. CDR1 is SGDLS and CDR2 is YYNGEE in the germline V gene. In DNA, the CDR3 is TGTGCCAGCAGCGGGGGGACTAGCGGGAGGACCGGGGAGCTGTTTTTT. Translated, it gives CASSGGTSGRTGELFF.

The V and J genes are TRBV19 and TRBJ1-5, with D maybe TRBD1 (5 bases). Trimming removed 1 base from V and 6 bases from J, with 16 bases in between. This CDR3 is built from 16 residues. CDR1 is LNHDA, CDR2 SQIVND, per germline (reference sequence). This CDR3 is CASSIARDYGSQPQHF. The CDR3 DNA sequence: TGTGCCAGTAGTATAGCTAGGGACTACGGGAGTCAGCCCCAGCATTTT.

This chain joins TRBV3-1 (or the pseudogene TRBV3-2) and TRBJ2-1; D remains ambiguous. Trimming shortened V by 3 bases and J by 0 bases, and 15 bases separated the two germline ends. Germline CDR1 and CDR2: LGHDT and YNNKEL (reference sequence). The CDR3 spans 17 residues. CDR3 sequence: CASSQAESWSSYNEQFF. The CDR3 nucleotides read TGTGCCAGCAGCCAGGCAGAGAGTTGGAGCTCCTACAATGAGCAGTTCTTC.

About this clone: One end of the junction varies from germline; a read error may be responsible. The chain carries TRBV7-7 and TRBJ2-7; D possibly corresponds to TRBD1 (7 bases). The length of the CDR3 is 15 residues. Germline-derived CDR1 and CDR2 are SSHAT and FNYEAQ (reference sequence). The CDR3 DNA sequence: TGTGCTAGCAGCTTAGCCACAGGGGAGGCCTACGAGCAGTACTTC. Its translation: CASSLATGEAYEQYF.